This T cell receptor (beta chain) was sequenced in a study of PD-1 blockade in classical Hodgkin lymphoma. Regarding the study as a whole: Repertoire differences have undefined causes, possibly disease activity or prior therapy. Newly diagnosed patients were reported to exhibit reduced baseline TCR diversity relative to healthy donors.

Note on this clone: Its antigen remains unknown.

Sequencing used immunoSEQ multiplex PCR; TCRdb keeps in-frame clones, though not all of them. This repertoire shows about 32,000 clones, about 85% found once; its top ten account for roughly 1.2%. From germline, CDR1 is LNHNV and CDR2 YYDKDF (reference sequence). This CDR3 region has 14 residues. Between the trimmed V and J ends, which lost 0 bases and 7 bases, there was a span of 10 bases. Time point indicated: newly diagnosed, previously untreated cHL patient sample. Magnetic negative selection of thawed PBMCs was the method by which CD4+ T cells were purified. Serving as comparison were PBMCs from newly diagnosed, untreated classical Hodgkin lymphoma, which were sequenced alongside the relapsed/refractory trial patients.

The clonotype comes from a human donor with classical Hodgkin lymphoma. The sequencing input was CD4+ T cells from blood. V and J are TRBV15 and TRBJ1-5; D is uncertain. The CDR3 loop reads CATSRELGMQPQHF. CDR3 bases: TGTGCCACCAGCAGAGAGCTGGGTATGCAGCCCCAGCATTTT. Full variable domain (remainder filled in from reference TRBV15 and TRBJ1-5): DAMVIQNPRYQVTQFGKPVTLSCSQTLNHNVMYWYQQKSSQAPKLLFHYYDKDFNNEADTPDNFQSRRPNTSFCFLDIRSPGLGDTAMYLCATSRELGMQPQHFGDGTRLSIL.